These 15 T cell receptor beta chains came from one sample sequenced in a study of molecular identifiers for immune sequencing clone quantification. Via MiXCR, TCRdb re-called the PCR reads, giving one row per CDR3 protein. This table has hundreds of thousands of distinct CDR3 sequences, about 25% appearing once. The sample taken for sequencing was naive CD8+ T cells from blood, with Jurkat cell RNA spiked in. Subset in this sample: FACS-sorted CD8+CD4-CCR7+CD45RA+ naive T cells. The receptors derive from a human donor in good health. Some libraries in this study had Jurkat cell RNA spiked in.

This clonotype has a count of ten or more. J is TRBJ2-3 and V is TRBV7-9; 7 nucleotides align to TRBD1. Trimming took 5 bases from V and 0 from J; bases not matched to a gene: 14. The CDR3 has 18 residues. From germline, CDR1 is SEHNR and CDR2 FQNEAQ (reference sequence). The CDR3 region has the DNA TGTGCCAGCAGCCCTACAGGGGCGCCCGCACCTAGCACAGATACGCAGTATTTT. It codes for CASSPTGAPAPSTDTQYF.

This clonotype was seen many times. V and J are TRBV5-1 and TRBJ2-1; the match to TRBD2 covers 10 bases. The CDR3 length is 15 residues. Germline loops: CDR1 SGHRS, CDR2 YFSETQ. V was clipped by 1 base and J by 6 bases; unmatched bases: 4. The CDR3 nucleotides read TGCGCCAGCAGCTTGCTAGCGGGGGACTTCAATGAGCAGTTCTTC. Amino acid sequence: CASSLLAGDFNEQFF.

There are a few counts of this clonotype. As DNA, the CDR3 is TGTGCCAGCACTTTTGACGGGACCCAGTACTTC. The encoded protein is CASTFDGTQYF. The V call is TRBV12-3 or TRBV12-4, the J call TRBJ2-5, with unresolved D. The CDR3 has 11 amino acids. The V end was cut by 7 bases, the J end by 7 bases, with 10 bases between.

This clonotype has only a few counts. The V and J genes are TRBV7-9 and TRBJ2-1, with 9 nucleotides matching TRBD2. The germline V gene has CDR1 SEHNR and CDR2 FQNEAQ (reference sequence). The ends lost 6 bases at V and 2 bases at J; junction bases unmatched: 8. This CDR3 region has 16 residues. The CDR3 sequence is CASSTLAGATYNEQFF. The DNA of the CDR3 is TGTGCCAGCAGTACTTTAGCGGGGGCCACCTACAATGAGCAGTTCTTC.

The chain combines TRBV9 with TRBJ2-7, with 8 positions matching TRBD2. The CDR3 runs 15 residues. The germline CDR1 and CDR2 sequences are SGDLS and YYNGEE. V shed 0 bases, J shed 4 bases, and the junction held 6 bases outside the gene matches. CDR3 region: CASSVEGGGLYEQYF. The CDR3 DNA reads TGTGCCAGCAGCGTAGAGGGCGGGGGGCTGTACGAGCAGTACTTC. Filled out from reference TRBV9 and TRBJ2-7, the complete variable domain reads DSGVTQTPKHLITATGQRVTLRCSPRSGDLSVYWYQQSLDQGLQFLIQYYNGEERAKGNILERFSAQQFPDLHSELNLSSLELGDSALYFCASSVEGGGLYEQYFGPGTRLTVT.

As to this clonotype: As the CDR3 is not closed by the conserved phenylalanine or tryptophan, this likely results from a read error. The chain couples TRBV7-9 to TRBJ2-7; D is tentatively TRBD1 or TRBD2 (5 bases each). CDR1 and CDR2 (germline): SEHNR, FQNEAQ (reference sequence). The CDR3 spans 11 residues. The CDR3 coding sequence is TGTGCTTGGGGGAGAGGCTACGAGCAGTACTTG. Translation: CAWGRGYEQYL.

This clonotype was observed at least ten times. DNA of the CDR3: TGTGCCAGCAATGTCGCCACCGGGGAGCTGTTTTTT. Its protein is CASNVATGELFF. The rearrangement joins TRBV25-1 to TRBJ2-2; no clear D. V was cut by 7 bases and J by 4 bases, with 7 bases left in between. CDR3 size: 12 residues. The germline CDR1 and CDR2 sequences are MGHDK and SYGVNS.

The table lists this clonotype with many counts. The rearrangement uses TRBV29-1 and TRBJ2-3, with 8 bases that match TRBD2. The CDR3 covers 17 residues. The J segment lost 3 bases and the V segment lost 4 bases, leaving 15 bases of the junction unmatched. Per germline, CDR1 SQVTM and CDR2 ANQGSEA. CDR3 protein: CSVAPPGRGRVTDTQYF. In DNA form, the CDR3 reads TGCAGCGTTGCCCCACCCGGGAGGGGTCGGGTTACAGATACGCAGTATTTT.

This rearrangement joins TRBV5-1 to TRBJ1-1; D gene unclear. V was trimmed by 0 bases and J by 0 bases, leaving 9 bases between them. Germline V gene sequence: CDR1 SGHRS, CDR2 YFSETQ. The CDR3 is 15 amino acids. Written as DNA, the CDR3 is TGCGCCAGCAGCTTGGTCGACGCGGTGAACACTGAAGCTTTCTTT. Protein product: CASSLVDAVNTEAFF.

This clonotype came up many times. The genes are TRBV6-5 and TRBJ1-1; D remains ambiguous. With 5 bases removed from V and 1 base from J, the gap between germline ends came to 8 bases. Germline V gene lookup returns CDR1 MNHEY and CDR2 SVGAGI. The CDR3 has 13 residues. CDR3 DNA sequence: TGTGCCAGCAGTCCGCACGGGAACACTGAAGCTTTCTTT. Amino acid sequence: CASSPHGNTEAFF.

The chain links TRBV30 to TRBJ1-1, with 9 bases that match TRBD1. The germline gives CDR1 GTSNPN, CDR2 SVGIG (reference sequence). Losses at the gene ends were 0 bases for V and 11 bases for J; bases not matched to a gene: 4. CDR3 length: 12 amino acids. The CDR3 sequence is CAWSVGTGMAFF. The CDR3 nucleotides read TGTGCCTGGAGTGTAGGGACAGGGATGGCTTTCTTT.

The count of this clonotype is one. One junction end disagrees with the germline gene, perhaps due to a read error. The chain uses TRBV5-1 and TRBJ1-3, with unresolved D. Germline lookup yields CDR1 SGHRS and CDR2 YFSETQ. The CDR3 is 17 residues long. The CDR3 DNA sequence: TGCGCCAGCGGCTTGACTAACCCGGGGTTCTCTGGAAACACCATATATTTT. Protein sequence: CASGLTNPGFSGNTIYF.

The chain joins TRBV12-3 or TRBV12-4 to TRBJ1-1; 10 nucleotides match TRBD1. The CDR3 extends over 14 amino acids. The ends lost 4 bases at V and 3 bases at J; junction bases unmatched: 2. CDR3 sequence reads: CASSWTGGDTEAFF. The CDR3 DNA reads as TGTGCCAGCAGTTGGACAGGGGGGGACACTGAAGCTTTCTTT.

As regards this clonotype: A read error may be the cause here, since a much bigger clone is one base away. The chain is built from TRBV10-3 and TRBJ2-3; maybe TRBD1 (5 bases). The CDR3 totals 14 residues. CDR1 is ENHRY and CDR2 is SYGVKD in the germline V gene. The chain's CDR3 is CTISDMDNTDTQYF. CDR3 DNA: TGTACCATCAGTGATATGGACAACACAGATACGCAGTATTTT.

This clonotype was counted at least ten times. The gene calls are TRBV28 and TRBJ2-7, with unresolved D. This CDR3 has 14 residues. Germline CDR1 is MDHEN and CDR2 is SYDVKM. Deletions cut 4 bases from V and 2 bases from J, with 12 bases between. The CDR3 region is CASSYPGTAYEQYF. The DNA of the CDR3 is TGTGCCAGCAGTTACCCGGGCACGGCCTACGAGCAGTACTTC.